The text below deals with one TCR beta chain. Participant age was about 18 to 95 years, and participants resided in approximately 25 US areas. Clinical history as reported by participants underpinned cohort assignment. Recovered status in Cohort 3 required two negative PCRs, clearance, or symptom resolution. The CDR3 is 13 residues long. Germline V gene sequence: CDR1 SGHVS, CDR2 FQNEAQ. The trim removed 5 bases at V and 5 bases at J, leaving 4 bases unmatched. The sample comes from a study of blood T cell repertoires in COVID-19. Study processing details: The authors estimated nucleated cell counts from reference gene primer amplification. The data were produced by immunoSEQ multiplex PCR, yet TCRdb's version contains in-frame clones alone and is incomplete. Clonal size and the V and J genes are those of that table, whereas D and trimming came from the DNA. This table holds a few hundred thousand clones, 84% found once.

This receptor was obtained from a man aged 45 to 65 who had recovered from COVID-19. What was sequenced was PBMCs or T cells enriched from blood (not recorded which). This sequence joins TRBV7-8 and TRBJ1-1; 8 nucleotides agree with TRBD1. The CDR3 region has the DNA TGTGCCAGCAGCCAGGGGGCCGGGACTGAAGCTTTCTTT. Translated: CASSQGAGTEAFF.